This T cell receptor (beta chain) was recovered during a study of CD8+ T cells in alopecia areata. Whole-study findings and limits: Scalp sample data also include resident alphabeta T cells from normal skin. Whereas mice showed it more clearly, TCR sharing across patients was murkier, possibly because of HLA. Among the 100 top clones, expanded CD8+ clones, like scalp clonality, were significantly decreased by tofacitinib.

Extraction and reverse transcription of RNA yielded cDNA as the sequencing template. TCRdb's table, derived via immunoSEQ multiplex PCR, lists solely in-frame clones and lacks some. The sample comprises around 160,000 clones, approximately 62% of which are singletons, and 14% rests with the top ten. With respect to this clone: Its antigen is still unknown.

Treatment given: oral pan-JAK inhibitor, 5-10 mg twice daily. Lesional scalp punch biopsies and peripheral blood came from alopecia areata patients. Germline CDR1 reads GTSNPN; CDR2 reads SVGIG (reference sequence). The V and J ends lost 3 bases and 7 bases, in that order; junction bases with no gene match: 9. The CDR3 is 15 residues long. Sample: CD4+ T cells sorted from blood, taken at week 24, from a patient treated with tofacitinib. The J gene is TRBJ1-4, the V gene TRBV30, with TRBD1 identical over 9 bases. The sequence was collected from a human donor with alopecia areata. The CDR3 spells CAWSVTGQGSEKLFF. For the CDR3, the DNA is TGTGCCTGGAGCGTAACGGGACAGGGTTCTGAAAAACTGTTTTTT.